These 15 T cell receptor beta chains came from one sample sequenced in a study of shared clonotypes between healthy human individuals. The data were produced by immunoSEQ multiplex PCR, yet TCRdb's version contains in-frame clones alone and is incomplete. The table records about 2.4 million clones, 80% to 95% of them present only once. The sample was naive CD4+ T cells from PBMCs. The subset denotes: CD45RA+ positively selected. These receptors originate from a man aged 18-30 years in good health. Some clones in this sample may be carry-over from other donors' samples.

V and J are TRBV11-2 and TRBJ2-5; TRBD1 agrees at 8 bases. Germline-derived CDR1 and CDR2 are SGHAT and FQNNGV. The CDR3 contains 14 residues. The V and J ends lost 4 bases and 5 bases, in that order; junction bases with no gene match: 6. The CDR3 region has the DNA TGTGCCAGCAGCTCCCGGACAGGGCGCGAGACCCAGTACTTC. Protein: CASSSRTGRETQYF.

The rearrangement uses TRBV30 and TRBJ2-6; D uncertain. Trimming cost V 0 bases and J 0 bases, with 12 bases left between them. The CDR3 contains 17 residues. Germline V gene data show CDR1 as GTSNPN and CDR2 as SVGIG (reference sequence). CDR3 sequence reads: CAWSVRSGHSGANVLTF. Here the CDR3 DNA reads TGTGCCTGGAGTGTACGTTCGGGCCACTCTGGGGCCAACGTCCTGACTTTC.

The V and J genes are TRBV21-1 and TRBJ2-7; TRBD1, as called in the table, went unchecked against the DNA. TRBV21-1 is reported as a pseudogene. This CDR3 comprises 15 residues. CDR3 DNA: TGTGCCAGCAGCAAAGCTGGGCTACTGATTAACGAGCAGTACTTC. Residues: CASSKAGLLINEQYF.

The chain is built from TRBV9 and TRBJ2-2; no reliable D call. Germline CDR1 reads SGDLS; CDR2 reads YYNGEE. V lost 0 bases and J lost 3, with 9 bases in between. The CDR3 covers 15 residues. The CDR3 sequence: CASSVALQHTGELFF. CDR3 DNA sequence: TGTGCCAGCAGCGTAGCTCTCCAGCACACCGGGGAGCTGTTTTTT.

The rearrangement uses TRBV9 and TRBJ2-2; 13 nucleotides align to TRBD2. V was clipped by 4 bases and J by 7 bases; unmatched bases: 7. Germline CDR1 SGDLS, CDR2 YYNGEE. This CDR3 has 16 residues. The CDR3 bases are TGTGCCAGCAGCCCTGGACTAGCGGGGGTAGACGGGGAGCTGTTTTTT. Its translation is CASSPGLAGVDGELFF. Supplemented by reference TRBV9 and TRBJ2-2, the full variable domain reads DSGVTQTPKHLITATGQRVTLRCSPRSGDLSVYWYQQSLDQGLQFLIQYYNGEERAKGNILERFSAQQFPDLHSELNLSSLELGDSALYFCASSPGLAGVDGELFFGEGSRLTVL.

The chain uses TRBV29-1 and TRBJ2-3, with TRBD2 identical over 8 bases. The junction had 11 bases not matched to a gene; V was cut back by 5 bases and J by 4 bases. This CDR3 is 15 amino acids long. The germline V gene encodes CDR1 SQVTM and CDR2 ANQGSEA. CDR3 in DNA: TGCAGCGTTACCTGGGCGGGAGGTGGCCCAGATACGCAGTATTTT. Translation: CSVTWAGGGPDTQYF.

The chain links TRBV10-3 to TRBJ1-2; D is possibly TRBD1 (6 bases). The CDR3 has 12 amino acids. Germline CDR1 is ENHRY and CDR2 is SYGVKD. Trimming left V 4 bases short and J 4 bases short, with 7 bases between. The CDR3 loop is CAISAQGYGYTF. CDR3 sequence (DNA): TGTGCCATCAGTGCACAGGGCTATGGCTACACCTTC.

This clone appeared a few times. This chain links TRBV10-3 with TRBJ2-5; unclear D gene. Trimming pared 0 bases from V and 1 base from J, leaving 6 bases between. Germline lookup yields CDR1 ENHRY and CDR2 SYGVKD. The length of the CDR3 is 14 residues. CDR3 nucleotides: TGTGCCATCAGTGAGTCGCGATCCCAAGAGACCCAGTACTTC. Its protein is CAISESRSQETQYF.

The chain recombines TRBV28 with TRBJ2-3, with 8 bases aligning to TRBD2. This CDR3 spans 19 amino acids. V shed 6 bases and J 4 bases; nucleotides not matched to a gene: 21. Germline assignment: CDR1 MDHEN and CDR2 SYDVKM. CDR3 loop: CASSRPGTILAVEADTQYF. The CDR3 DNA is TGTGCCAGCAGCCGACCGGGGACTATACTAGCGGTGGAGGCAGATACGCAGTATTTT.

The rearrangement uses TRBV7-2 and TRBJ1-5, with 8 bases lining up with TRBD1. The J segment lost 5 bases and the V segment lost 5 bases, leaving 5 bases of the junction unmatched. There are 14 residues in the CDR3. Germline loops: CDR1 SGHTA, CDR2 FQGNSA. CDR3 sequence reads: CASSRLQGDQPQHF. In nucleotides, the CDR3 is TGTGCCAGCAGCCGATTACAGGGGGATCAGCCCCAGCATTTT.

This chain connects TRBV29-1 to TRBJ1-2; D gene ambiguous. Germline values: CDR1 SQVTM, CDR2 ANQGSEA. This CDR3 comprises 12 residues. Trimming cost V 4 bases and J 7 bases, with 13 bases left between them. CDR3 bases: TGCAGCGTTGTATCGGTGGCGTTTGGCTACACCTTC. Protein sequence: CSVVSVAFGYTF.

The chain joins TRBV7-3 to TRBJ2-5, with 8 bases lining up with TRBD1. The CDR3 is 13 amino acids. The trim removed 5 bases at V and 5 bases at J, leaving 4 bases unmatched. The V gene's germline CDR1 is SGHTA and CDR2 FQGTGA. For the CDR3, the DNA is TGTGCCAGCAGCCCAGGGGGCGCGGAGACCCAGTACTTC. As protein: CASSPGGAETQYF.

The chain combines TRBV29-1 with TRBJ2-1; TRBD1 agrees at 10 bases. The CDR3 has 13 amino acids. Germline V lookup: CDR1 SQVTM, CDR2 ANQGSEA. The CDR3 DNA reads TGCAGTTTCTTGACAGGGGGCCTTCCTACACAGTTCTTC. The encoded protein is CSFLTGGLPTQFF.

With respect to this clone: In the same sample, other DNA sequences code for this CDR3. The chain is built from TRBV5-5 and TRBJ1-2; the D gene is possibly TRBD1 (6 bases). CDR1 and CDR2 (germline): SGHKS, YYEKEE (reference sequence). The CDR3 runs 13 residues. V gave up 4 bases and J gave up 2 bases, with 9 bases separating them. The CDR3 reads CASSPDRNYGYTF. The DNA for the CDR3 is TGTGCCAGCAGCCCGGACAGAAACTATGGCTACACCTTC.

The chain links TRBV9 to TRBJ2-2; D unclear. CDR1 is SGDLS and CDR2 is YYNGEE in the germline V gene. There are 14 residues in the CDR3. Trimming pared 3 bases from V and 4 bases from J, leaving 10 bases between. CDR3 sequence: CASSASSTTGELFF. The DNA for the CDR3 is TGTGCCAGCAGCGCTTCAAGCACCACCGGGGAGCTGTTTTTT. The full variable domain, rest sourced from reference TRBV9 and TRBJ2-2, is DSGVTQTPKHLITATGQRVTLRCSPRSGDLSVYWYQQSLDQGLQFLIQYYNGEERAKGNILERFSAQQFPDLHSELNLSSLELGDSALYFCASSASSTTGELFFGEGSRLTVL.